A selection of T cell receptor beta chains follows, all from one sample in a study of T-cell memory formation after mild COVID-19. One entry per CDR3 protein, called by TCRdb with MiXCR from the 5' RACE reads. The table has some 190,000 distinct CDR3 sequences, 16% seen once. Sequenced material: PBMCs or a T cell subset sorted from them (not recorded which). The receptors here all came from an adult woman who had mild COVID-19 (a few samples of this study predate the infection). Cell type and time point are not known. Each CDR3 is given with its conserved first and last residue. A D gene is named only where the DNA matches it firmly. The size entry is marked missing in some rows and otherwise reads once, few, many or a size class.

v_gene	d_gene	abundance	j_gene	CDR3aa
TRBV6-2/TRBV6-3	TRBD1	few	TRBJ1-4	CASSYGIDRASEKLFF
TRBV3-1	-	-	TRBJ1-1	CASSPFAVVGTEAFF
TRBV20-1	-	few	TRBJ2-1	CSARDPGAPSYNEQFF
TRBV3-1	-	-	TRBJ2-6	CASSRAGTAGANVLTF
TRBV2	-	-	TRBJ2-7	CASSEGATVSEQYF
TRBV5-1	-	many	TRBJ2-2	CASSLDSGNTGELFF
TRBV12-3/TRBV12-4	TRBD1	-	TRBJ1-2	CASSSTLGGRCGYTF
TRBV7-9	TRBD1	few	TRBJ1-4	CASSLAGGTGGEKLFF
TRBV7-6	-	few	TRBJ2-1	CASSHASNNEQFF
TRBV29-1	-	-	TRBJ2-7	CSVAPGRQFEQYF
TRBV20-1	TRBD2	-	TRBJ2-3	CSALRTSGGTDTQYF
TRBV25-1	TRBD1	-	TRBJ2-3	CASKKGQSSDTQYF
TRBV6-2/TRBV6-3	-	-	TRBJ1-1	CASSDGTAFF
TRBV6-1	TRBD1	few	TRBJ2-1	CASGTGTGRPAWPEQFF
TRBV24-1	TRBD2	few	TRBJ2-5	CATSDTGLAGRATRVETQYF
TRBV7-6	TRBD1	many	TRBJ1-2	CASSPRTGGYGYTF
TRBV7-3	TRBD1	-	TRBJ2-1	CASSSGQANLHEQFF
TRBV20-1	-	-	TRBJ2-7	CSAGYAGTGTHEQYF
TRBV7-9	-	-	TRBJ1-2	CASSPDDSGVEGYTF
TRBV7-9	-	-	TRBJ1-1	CASSLAAGQGAFF
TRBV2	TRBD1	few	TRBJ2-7	CASRGRGHSYEQYF
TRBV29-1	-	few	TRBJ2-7	CSVKGPTYEQYF
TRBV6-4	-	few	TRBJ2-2	CASSDSWGIGGELFF
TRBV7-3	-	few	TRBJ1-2	CASSSTGTVSEGYTF
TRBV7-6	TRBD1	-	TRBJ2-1	CASSRQGGISEQFF
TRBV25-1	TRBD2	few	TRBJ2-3	CASSELVRGSQYF
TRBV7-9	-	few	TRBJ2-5	CASRRPQETQYF
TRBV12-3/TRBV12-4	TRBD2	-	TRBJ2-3	CASSLAGRKWGADTQYF
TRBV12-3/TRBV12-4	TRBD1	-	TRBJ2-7	CASAPVGTVSYEQYF
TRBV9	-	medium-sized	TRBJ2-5	CASSVLWGETQYF
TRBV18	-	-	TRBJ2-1	CASSPPFPRNEQFF
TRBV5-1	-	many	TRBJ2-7	CASSFSEGRTYEQYF
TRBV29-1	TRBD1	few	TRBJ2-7	CSVEEGQGGYEQYF
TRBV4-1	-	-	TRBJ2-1	CASSQAASSYNEQFF
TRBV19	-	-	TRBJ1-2	CASSDSGTAKYGYTF
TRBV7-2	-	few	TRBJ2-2	CASSLSLGSTGELFF
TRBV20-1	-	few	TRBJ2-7	CSARDGKGYEQYF
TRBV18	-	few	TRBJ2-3	CASSPRLTDTQYF
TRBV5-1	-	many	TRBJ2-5	CASNNGNREETQYF
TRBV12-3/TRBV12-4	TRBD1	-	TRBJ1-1	CASKTGQGYTEAFF
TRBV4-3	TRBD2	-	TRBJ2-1	CASSQDGTSTSGEQFF